The subject of this entry is one T cell receptor beta chain. The data are from a study of OX40 agonist ivuxolimab in advanced cancers. Looking at the study overall: Dosing consisted of intravenous ivuxolimab at 0.01 to 10 mg/kg every 2 weeks.

Produced via immunoSEQ multiplex PCR; TCRdb's table is partial and in-frame only. The sample lists some 70,000 clones, 80% occurring once. The TCR was taken from an adult with an advanced solid tumor such as melanoma, head and neck, liver or kidney cancer. This sample comprised CD4+ or CD8+ T cells sorted from blood, obtained in a trial of the OX40 agonist ivuxolimab.

This chain's CDR3 is CASTAQRGGTDTQYF. Written as DNA, the CDR3 is TGTGCCAGCACCGCCCAGCGGGGGGGCACAGATACGCAGTATTTT. V gene TRBV2 combines with J gene TRBJ2-3, with TRBD2 matching 9 bases. J gave up 1 base and V 7 bases, and 6 bases lay outside the gene matches. The V gene's germline CDR1 is SNHLY and CDR2 FYNNEI. The CDR3 spans 15 residues.